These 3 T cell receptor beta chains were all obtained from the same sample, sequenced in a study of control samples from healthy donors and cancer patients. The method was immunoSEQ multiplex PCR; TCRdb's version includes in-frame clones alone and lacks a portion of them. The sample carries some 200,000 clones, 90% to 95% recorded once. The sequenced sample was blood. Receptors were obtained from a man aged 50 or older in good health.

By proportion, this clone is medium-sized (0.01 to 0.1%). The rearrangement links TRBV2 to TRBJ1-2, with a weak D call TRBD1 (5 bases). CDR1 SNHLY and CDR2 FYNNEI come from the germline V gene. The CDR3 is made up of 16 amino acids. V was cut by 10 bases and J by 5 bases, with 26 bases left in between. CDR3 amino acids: CATLPIGHTLTYGYTF. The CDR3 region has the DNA TGTGCCACACTTCCTATCGGACATACGTTGACATATGGCTACACCTTC. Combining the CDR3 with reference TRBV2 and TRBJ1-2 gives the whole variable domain EPEVTQTPSHQVTQMGQEVILRCVPISNHLYFYWYRQILGQKVEFLVSFYNNEISEKSEIFDDQFSVERPDGSNFTLKIRSTKLEDSAMYFCATLPIGHTLTYGYTFGSGTRLTVV.

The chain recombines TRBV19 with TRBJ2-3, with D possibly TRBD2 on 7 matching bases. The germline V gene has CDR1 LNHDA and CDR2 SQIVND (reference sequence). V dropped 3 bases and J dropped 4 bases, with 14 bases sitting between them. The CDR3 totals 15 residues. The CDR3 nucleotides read TGTGCCAGTAGTATCACGGGGGGCGGCGCAGATACGCAGTATTTT. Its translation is CASSITGGGADTQYF.

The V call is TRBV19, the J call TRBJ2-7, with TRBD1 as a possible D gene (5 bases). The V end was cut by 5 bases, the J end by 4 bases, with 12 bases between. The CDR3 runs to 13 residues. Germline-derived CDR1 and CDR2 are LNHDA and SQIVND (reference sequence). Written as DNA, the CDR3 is TGTGCCAGTAGTCCAAACCGACAGTACGAGCAGTACTTC. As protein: CASSPNRQYEQYF.